This T cell receptor beta chain was recorded in a study of cytomegalovirus exposure and HLA in healthy donors (TCRdb year 2017). In terms of the full investigation: According to an earlier analysis of around 600 of the donors, about 180 million T cells yielded 90 million to 130 million unique TCR beta sequences and about 300 Gb of sequence data. A later analysis re-examined previously published TCR beta repertoires from roughly 650 donors and added high-resolution HLA genotyping to investigate patterns of TCR occurrence. Of the roughly 420 genotyped donors, 75% to 85% were placed in the genetic ancestry cluster associated with self-reported Caucasian donors. Both class I and class II loci were covered by HLA typing, at four-digit resolution. An earlier analysis of 587 of the donors applied high-throughput TCR beta sequencing to assess whether each TCR beta V gene segment acted as functional or pseudogenic. Every discovery cohort repertoire had been produced on one sequencing platform. Donor age, sex, ethnicity and CMV serostatus were compiled alongside the repertoire data. Among about 390 genotyped donors of the cohort, an average of around 240,000 unique TCR beta nucleotide sequences were sequenced per donor, about a sixth of them non-productive. Rather than using new phenotypic data, the later analysis identified candidate immune exposures from TCR beta sequences and from how often those sequences occurred across donors. High-throughput TCR immunosequencing, statistical association of individual TCRs with disease status, and machine learning were combined to predict cytomegalovirus infection status. The study aimed to test whether signatures of past pathogen exposure could be identified by cataloging public T cell receptors. Roughly 5 DR-DQ haplotypes were treated as single units for association and clustering because of strong linkage in the cohort. In addition to the first cohort of 666 subjects, a separate validation cohort of 130 or so different subjects was used. The number of typed donors differed by locus: about 629-640 for A, B, C, DRB1 and DQB1; 500 to 550 for DQA1; fewer than 610 for DPA1; and around 470 for DPB1. A later genetic analysis used genome-wide SNP genotypes for about 55% of the 666 donors, treating that subset as a discovery cohort. The T cell repertoires of some 700 subjects were profiled by immunosequencing and related to cytomegalovirus serostatus. Roughly 310 gigabases of sequencing data and 80 million or so unique TCR sequences were included in an early release covering roughly 700 HLA-typed donors.

In total, about 650 healthy bone marrow donors made up the cohort. All cohort members were sampled while nominally healthy, although unrecorded immune exposures were likely present. The donor tested CMV seronegative, placing the donor among the 350 or so seronegative members of the cohort. Every donor gave a peripheral blood sample, and the peripheral blood mononuclear cells from that sample were used for TCR beta sequencing. Genomic DNA extraction from the blood cell samples was performed with the Qiagen DNeasy Blood Extraction Kit. Libraries came from the immunoSEQ multiplex PCR assay. For the multiplex PCR, a mixture combining 60 forward primers for TCR Vbeta segments and 13 reverse primers for TCR Jbeta segments was used. Amplification of the CDR3 region of rearranged TCR beta genes was performed with a multiplex PCR assay on genomic DNA. The Illumina HiSeq System was used to sequence the amplified TCR beta libraries as 87-base-pair reads. Per the authors' processing: A later analysis counted tens of millions of unique TCR beta chains across the 666 repertoires, and some 11 million of these chains were shared by at least two donors. A nearest-neighbor algorithm error-corrected the raw reads and collapsed the reads into unique sequences, merging closely related sequences to remove PCR and sequencing errors. To assign V, D and J gene segments, CDR3 sequences were aligned to IMGT reference sequences. For a sequence to be retained, at least a six-nucleotide match to both a V gene segment and a J gene segment was required. Rearrangements were called productive when the CDR3 lacked stop codons and stayed in frame with V and J; all others were non-productive. CDR3 was defined according to IMGT convention as the region running from the second conserved V-encoded cysteine to the conserved J-encoded phenylalanine. Sequences without an unambiguous match to a single V gene segment were excluded from the earlier analysis of almost 600 of the donors. An earlier analysis of about 590 of the donors classified V segments as functional when productive rearrangements were above 56.7% and as segregating when the standard deviation between donors was above 5%. A statistical classification framework was developed to diagnose cytomegalovirus status using the catalog of TCR beta chain sequences. V and J gene assignment, in a later analysis, came from comparing TCR nucleotide sequences with IMGT/GENE-DB human TR gene sequences. In a later analysis, CDR3 sequences and most-parsimonious VDJ recombination scenarios were assigned using the TCRdist pipeline. A later analysis defined each TCR beta chain by its CDR3 amino acid sequence plus V-gene family, and excluded reads lacking a unique V-gene family. In a later analysis, 450 to 600 highly shared, low-generation-probability nucleotide sequences were removed to address suspected cross-contamination and a sequencing artifact. In a later analysis, a clonal expansion index for each public chain was calculated from normalized within-repertoire ranks of inferred template counts. In a later analysis, generation probabilities were computed using a VDJ recombination model fitted to out-of-frame rearrangements, and the results were checked against IGoR. In a later analysis, hypergeometric tests were used to score TCR-TCR, TCR-HLA and TCR-CMV co-occurrence, with a repertoire-size bias correction applied to TCR pairs. To estimate false discovery rates, a later analysis permuted the HLA or CMV assignments 20 times. In a later analysis, co-occurring TCRs were grouped using DBSCAN, with TCRdist sequence similarity added in when clustering inside HLA-allele-positive subsets. Co-occurrence clustering excluded repertoires with fewer than 30,000 or more than 120,000 public chains, plus five with anomalous nucleotide sharing. TCRdb carries this immuneACCESS record with in-frame sequences only. Its versions omit some clonotypes, under half of them owing to an unresolved V gene in the studies checked, with the rest unexplained. V, J and clone size were drawn from that table, and D and trimming were deduced from the DNA. This sample comprises about 170,000 clones, approximately 78% of them detected only once. The ten largest clonotypes hold 0.77% of the sample.

Broader findings and caveats from the paper: The authors suggested that the approach could potentially be generalized to other disease states and immunological phenotypes. Strong co-occurrence of HLA alleles, especially DR and DQ, made assigning TCR associations to individual alleles difficult. Because some donors lacked HLA typing at each locus, the association tests relied only on the typed subset. Roughly uniform sequencing depth across donors was assumed in presence/absence analyses, although this assumption may not hold. According to a later analysis, most CMV-associated TCR beta chains appeared to be HLA-restricted, and the HLA associations seemed to be driven largely by CMV exposure. In a later analysis, TCR association rates were found to vary across HLA loci, with the most associated TCRs seen for DRB1 alleles and the fewest for HLA-C alleles. A further reported finding was that TCR beta sequences accurately predicted the HLA-A and HLA-B alleles for most subjects in the first cohort. The study gave a list of under 200 TCR beta chains associated with cytomegalovirus. A later genetic analysis reported fewer N-insertions in productive TCRs among donors in an Asian-associated ancestry cluster than the roughly 700-donor mean. In a later analysis, over 15,000 TCR beta sequences were associated with specific HLA alleles at a false discovery rate of 0.05. In a later analysis, HLA-associated TCR beta chains showed more clonal expansion and lower generation probabilities than non-associated chains that were equally common. In this cohort, only TCR beta chains were sequenced, and detectable features were limited by the absence of alpha or paired-chain data. Three of the identified cytomegalovirus-associated TCR beta chains were confirmed in vitro to be specific for cytomegalovirus antigens. CMV serostatus was the only immune exposure information available for the cohort. Most TCR sequences were seen in very few donors, while some public TCRs were found in many individuals. An earlier analysis of 450 to 750 of the donors showed that most TCR beta V segments appeared in productive rearrangements either about 87% or about 30% of the time, which broadly matched IMGT annotations. In both the original and validation cohorts, the classifier was reported to diagnose cytomegalovirus status with high specificity and sensitivity. An association between a missense DCLRE1C variant and V-gene and J-gene trimming of TCR beta chains was found in a later genetic analysis and replicated in an independent cohort. The earlier analysis of nearly 600 of the donors excluded roughly 16 rarely observed V segments, including chromosome 9 orphons, because counts were too low. Several of the top co-occurrence clusters appeared to be linked to parvovirus B19, influenza, CMV and Epstein-Barr virus, according to a later analysis. Linkage disequilibrium might explain the correlated functional status among segregating V segments, but an unknown experimental factor could not be ruled out. A cluster of highly shared sequence variants was judged likely to represent a technical artifact of the sequencing pipeline.

For this clone: The clone's antigen remains unknown. Base qualities are missing; no much larger clone stands one base away.

The receptor comes from a young woman in good health and CMV-seronegative. Sequencing was performed on PBMCs.

Here is the DNA: TGTGCCAGCAGTTACTCGAATCTAGCCGTCTACAATGAGCAGTTCTTC. Translated, it reads CASSYSNLAVYNEQFF. The chain is encoded by TRBV6-5 joined to TRBJ2-1; TRBD2 might be the D gene, on 5 matching bases. Counted from cysteine to phenylalanine, this CDR3 has 16 amino acids. The DNA shown is the 48-base CDR3, in frame from base 1. Relative to germline, V is 0 bases shorter and J is 3 bases shorter, with 12 bases between their ends. Via the germline V gene, CDR1 is MNHEY and CDR2 SVGAGI.